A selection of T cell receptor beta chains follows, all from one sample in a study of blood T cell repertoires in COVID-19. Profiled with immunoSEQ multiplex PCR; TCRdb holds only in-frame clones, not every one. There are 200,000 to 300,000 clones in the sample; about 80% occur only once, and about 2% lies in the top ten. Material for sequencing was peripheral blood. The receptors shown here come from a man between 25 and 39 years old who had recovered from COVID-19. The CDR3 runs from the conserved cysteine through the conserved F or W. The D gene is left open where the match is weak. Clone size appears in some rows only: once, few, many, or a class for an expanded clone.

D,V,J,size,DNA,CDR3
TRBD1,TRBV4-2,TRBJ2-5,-,TGTGCCAGCAGCCAAGAAACAGGGGGCGGGGTAACGACCCAGTACTTC,CASSQETGGGVTTQYF
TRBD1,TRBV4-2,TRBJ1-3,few,TGTGCCAGCAGCCAAGAGATGATACAGGGGGTCTCTGGAAACACCATATATTTT,CASSQEMIQGVSGNTIYF
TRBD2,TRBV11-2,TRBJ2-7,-,TGTGCCAGCAGCTTAGATTTAGCGGGGGGGGTCTACGAGCAGTACTTC,CASSLDLAGGVYEQYF
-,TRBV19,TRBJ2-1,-,TGTGCCAGTAGTATGGCGGACTCCCATGAGCAGTTCTTC,CASSMADSHEQFF
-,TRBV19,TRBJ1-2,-,TGTGCCAGTAGTATGGAGTTATTAACCCCCTATGGCTACACCTTC,CASSMELLTPYGYTF
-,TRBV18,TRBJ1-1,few,TGTGCCAGCTCACCCGGTCCGAACACTGAAGCTTTCTTT,CASSPGPNTEAFF
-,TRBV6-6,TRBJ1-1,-,TGTGCCAGCAGTTACCCTGGCCGAAACACTGAAGCTTTCTTT,CASSYPGRNTEAFF
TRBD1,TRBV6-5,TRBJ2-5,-,TGTGCCAGCTTTGACAGGGAGTCAGAGACCCAGTACTTC,CASFDRESETQYF
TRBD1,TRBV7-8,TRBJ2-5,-,TGTGCCAGCAGCTCCGACAGGGTATCACTGAGAGAGACCCAGTACTTC,CASSSDRVSLRETQYF
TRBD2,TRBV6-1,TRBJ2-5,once,TGTGCCAGCAGTGAAATGGGAGCGGGGGGGCAGGAGACCCAGTACTTC,CASSEMGAGGQETQYF
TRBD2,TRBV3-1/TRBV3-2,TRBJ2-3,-,TGTGCCAGCAGCCTGCTAGCGGGGGTTAACACAGATACGCAGTATTTT,CASSLLAGVNTDTQYF
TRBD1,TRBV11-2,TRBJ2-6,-,TGTGCCAGCAGCCCCCCCCTCGGGACAGGGACAGGTAACGTCCTGACTTTC,CASSPPLGTGTGNVLTF
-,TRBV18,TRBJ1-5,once,TGTGCCAGCTCCCTTGGGGGGGAACAGCCCCAGCATTTT,CASSLGGEQPQHF
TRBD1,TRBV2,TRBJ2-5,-,TGTGCCAGCAGGCGGGACAGGGAAGAGACCCAGTACTTC,CASRRDREETQYF
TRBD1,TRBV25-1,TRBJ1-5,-,TGTGCCAGCAGTGAAACAGGGGCTAATCAGCCCCAGCATTTT,CASSETGANQPQHF
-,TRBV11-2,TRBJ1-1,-,TGTGCCAGCAGCTTACGAGGGACTGAAGCTTTCTTT,CASSLRGTEAFF
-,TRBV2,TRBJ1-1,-,TGTGCCAGCAGAGGTGGCGTAGGACGATCAGGGGAAGCTTTCTTT,CASRGGVGRSGEAFF
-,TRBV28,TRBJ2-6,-,TGTGCCAGCAGCGGGGCAGGGGTTAGCTCTGGGGCCAACGTCCTGACTTTC,CASSGAGVSSGANVLTF
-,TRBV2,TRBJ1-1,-,TGTGCCAGCATGGCAGGCCGGATGAACACTGAAGCTTTCTTT,CASMAGRMNTEAFF
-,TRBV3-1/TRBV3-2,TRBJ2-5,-,TGTGCCAGCAGCCAAGATACACGGAGGGAAGAGACCCAGTACTTC,CASSQDTRREETQYF
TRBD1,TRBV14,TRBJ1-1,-,TGTGCCAGCAGCCAAGTACAGGGGATCATGAACACTGAAGCTTTCTTT,CASSQVQGIMNTEAFF
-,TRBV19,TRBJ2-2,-,TGTGCCAGTAGTAACAGGGTCCCAAGCACCGGGGAGCTGTTTTTT,CASSNRVPSTGELFF
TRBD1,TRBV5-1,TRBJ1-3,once,TGCGCCAGCAGCTTAGGACAGGCCTCTGGAAACACCATATATTTT,CASSLGQASGNTIYF
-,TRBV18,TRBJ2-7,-,TGTGCCAGCTCACCGGGGCAGCACGGCGAGCAGTACTTC,CASSPGQHGEQYF
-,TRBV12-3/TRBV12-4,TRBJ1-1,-,TGTGCCAGCAGTTTAGGATGGACAGCTGAAGCTTTCTTT,CASSLGWTAEAFF
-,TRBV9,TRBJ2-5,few,TGTGCCAGCAGCGTAGGCCCACAGGGGGGGGAGACCCAGTACTTC,CASSVGPQGGETQYF
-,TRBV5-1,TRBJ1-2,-,TGCGCCAGCAGTTTCCCGGGAGTTCATGGCTACACCTTC,CASSFPGVHGYTF
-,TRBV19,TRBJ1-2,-,TGTGCCAGTAGTCGTCTTTTTACAGATAACTATGGCTACACCTTC,CASSRLFTDNYGYTF
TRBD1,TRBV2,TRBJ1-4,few,TGTGCCAGCAACAGGGGGGGATCAAATGAAAAACTGTTTTTT,CASNRGGSNEKLFF
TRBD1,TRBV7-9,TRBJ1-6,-,TGTGCCAGCAGCTTAGGACAGGGGGCTAGCTCCTATAATTCACCCCTCCACTTT,CASSLGQGASSYNSPLHF
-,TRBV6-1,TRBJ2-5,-,TGTGCCAGCAGTGAAGCGGCACAGGGTCTTATGACCCAGTACTTC,CASSEAAQGLMTQYF
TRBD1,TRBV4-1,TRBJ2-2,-,TGCGCCAGCGAGAGGGGGCGAGGCACCGGGGAGCTGTTTTTT,CASERGRGTGELFF
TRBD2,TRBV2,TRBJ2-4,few,TGTGCCAGCAGGTTAGGACTAGCGGGGGGAAAAAACATTCAGTACTTC,CASRLGLAGGKNIQYF
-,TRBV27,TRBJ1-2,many,TGTGCCAGCAGTTCCTGGCCCAGGGATGGCTACACCTTC,CASSSWPRDGYTF
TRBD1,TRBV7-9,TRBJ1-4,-,TGTGCCAGCAGCTTGGTTGGACAGGGACCTGAAAAACTGTTTTTT,CASSLVGQGPEKLFF
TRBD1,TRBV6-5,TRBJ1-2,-,TGTGCCAGCCAGGGACAGGGTGTAAACTATGGCTACACCTTC,CASQGQGVNYGYTF
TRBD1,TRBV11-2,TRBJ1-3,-,TGTGCCAGCAGCTTCGGTTCCACAGGGGCAGGAAACACCATATATTTT,CASSFGSTGAGNTIYF
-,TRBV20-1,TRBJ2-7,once,TGCAGTGCTAGAAACCCGGACGAGCAGTACTTC,CSARNPDEQYF
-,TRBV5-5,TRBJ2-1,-,TGTGCCAGCAGCTTGGGAGGGGGAAGTTACTATGAGCAGTTCTTC,CASSLGGGSYYEQFF
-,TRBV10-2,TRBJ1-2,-,TGCGCCAGCAGTGAGGGACTGAGAGCTAACTATGGCTACACCTTC,CASSEGLRANYGYTF
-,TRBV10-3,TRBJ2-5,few,TGTGCCATCAGTGAAAGGGGTGCCCAAGAGACCCAGTACTTC,CAISERGAQETQYF
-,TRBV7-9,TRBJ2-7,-,TGTGCCAGCAGCTTCTCTGGGAGGAGCTCCTACGAGCAGTACTTC,CASSFSGRSSYEQYF
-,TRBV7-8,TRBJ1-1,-,TGTGCCAGCAGCACCAGGGGAGATAACACTGAAGCTTTCTTT,CASSTRGDNTEAFF
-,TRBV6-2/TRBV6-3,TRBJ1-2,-,TGTGCCAGCAGCGTCGATGAGGGAGGTGATGGCTACACCTTC,CASSVDEGGDGYTF
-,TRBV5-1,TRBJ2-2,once,TGCGCCAGCAGCTTGAGTAGGGCAGGTACAGGGACCGGGGAGCTGTTTTTT,CASSLSRAGTGTGELFF
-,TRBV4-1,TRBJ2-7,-,TGCGCCAGCAGCCAAGCAGGGAACGAGCAGTACTTC,CASSQAGNEQYF
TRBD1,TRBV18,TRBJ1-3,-,TGTGCCAGCTCACCACCAGGGACAGATGGAAACACCATATATTTT,CASSPPGTDGNTIYF
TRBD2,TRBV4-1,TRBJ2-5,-,TGCGCCAGCAGCATCATCCGGGGGGGGAGACAAGAGACCCAGTACTTC,CASSIIRGGRQETQYF
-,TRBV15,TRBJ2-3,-,TGTGCCACCAGCAGAGTGCAATCCGCGGGCGCAGATACGCAGTATTTT,CATSRVQSAGADTQYF
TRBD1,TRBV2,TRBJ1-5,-,TGTGCCAGCAGTGAGGGTCAGGGGGCAGGAGGGCAGCCCCAGCATTTT,CASSEGQGAGGQPQHF
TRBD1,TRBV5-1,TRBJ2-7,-,TGCGCCAGCAGCTTGGTGCAGGGGGCCTACGAGCAGTACTTC,CASSLVQGAYEQYF